Shown below are 22 T cell receptor beta chains from a single sample sequenced in a study of OX40 agonist ivuxolimab in advanced cancers. The data were produced by immunoSEQ multiplex PCR, yet TCRdb's version contains in-frame clones alone and is incomplete. The data show about 80,000 clones, roughly 90% seen once. This sample comprised CD4+ or CD8+ T cells sorted from blood, obtained in a trial of the OX40 agonist ivuxolimab. The receptors originated from an adult with an advanced solid tumor such as melanoma, head and neck, liver or kidney cancer.

The rearrangement uses TRBV7-6 and TRBJ2-1, with D possibly TRBD2 on 6 matching bases. This CDR3 is built from 13 residues. Germline V CDR1 and CDR2: SGHVS, FNYEAQ. Trimming took off 1 base at V and 6 bases at J, with 7 bases between the two ends. In DNA form, the CDR3 reads TGTGCCAGCAGCTTAGGGGGAGGCAATGAGCAGTTCTTC. This sequence encodes CASSLGGGNEQFF. The full variable domain, its missing parts supplied by reference TRBV7-6 and TRBJ2-1, is GAGVSQSPRYKVTKRGQDVALRCDPISGHVSLYWYRQALGQGPEFLTYFNYEAQQDKSGLPNDRFSAERPEGSISTLTIQRTEQRDSAMYRCASSLGGGNEQFFGPGTRLTVL.

This chain connects TRBV5-1 to TRBJ2-7; D is perhaps TRBD1 or TRBD2 (6 bases each). The germline CDR1 and CDR2 sequences are SGHRS and YFSETQ. The CDR3 totals 15 residues. Trimming removed 3 bases from V and 1 base from J, with 14 bases in between. The CDR3 bases are TGCGCCAGCAGCTGGGGGGCGTCCCCTTCCTACGAGCAGTACTTC. Translating gives CASSWGASPSYEQYF.

The count of this clone is one. The chain joins TRBV5-5 to TRBJ2-7; D is unclear. The CDR3 covers 14 residues. CDR1 is SGHKS, CDR2 YYEKEE, per germline (reference sequence). With 0 bases removed from V and 4 bases from J, the gap between germline ends came to 11 bases. CDR3 sequence reads: CASSLGGISYEQYF. The CDR3 DNA reads as TGTGCCAGCAGCTTGGGGGGTATTTCGTACGAGCAGTACTTC. The complete variable domain, with remaining parts taken from reference TRBV5-5 and TRBJ2-7, reads DAGVTQSPTHLIKTRGQQVTLRCSPISGHKSVSWYQQVLGQGPQFIFQYYEKEERGRGNFPDRFSARQFPNYSSELNVNALLLGDSALYLCASSLGGISYEQYFGPGTRLTVT.

CDR3 nucleotide sequence: TGTGCCAGCAGCCGTCCCTACGAGCAGTACTTC. It codes for CASSRPYEQYF. The chain links TRBV21-1 to TRBJ2-7; no check of the table's D call, TRBD2, against the DNA was made. TRBV21-1 is a pseudogene locus. CDR3 length: 11 amino acids.

The chain uses TRBV6-5 and TRBJ2-7; 14 positions agree with TRBD2. V was clipped by 5 bases and J by 5 bases; unmatched bases: 5. The CDR3 totals 15 residues. Germline assignment: CDR1 MNHEY and CDR2 SVGAGI. The CDR3 bases are TGTGCCAGCAGTCGACTAGCGGGGGGGTCCAACGAGCAGTACTTC. It is translated as CASSRLAGGSNEQYF.

The chain recombines TRBV7-9 with TRBJ1-2, with 10 positions matching TRBD1. J lost 6 bases, V lost 5 bases, and 6 bases had no gene match. Germline V gene sequence: CDR1 SEHNR, CDR2 FQNEAQ (reference sequence). This CDR3 region has 14 residues. CDR3 in amino acids: CASSPGTGVHGYTF. The CDR3 DNA reads as TGTGCCAGCAGCCCCGGGACAGGGGTTCATGGCTACACCTTC.

The CDR3 coding sequence is TGTGCCAGCAGCTCAGACCCGGGACAGGCGAACACTGAAGCTTTCTTT. It specifies CASSSDPGQANTEAFF. The rearrangement uses TRBV7-6 and TRBJ1-1, with TRBD1 identical over 8 bases. The CDR3 runs 16 residues. CDR1 and CDR2 from the germline V gene are SGHVS and FNYEAQ. V trimming: 4 bases; J trimming: 1 base; junction bases outside the gene matches: 8.

The chain uses TRBV11-2 and TRBJ2-1, with D possibly TRBD2 on 6 matching bases. Germline V gene sequence: CDR1 SGHAT, CDR2 FQNNGV. Deletions cut 1 base from V and 6 bases from J, with 10 bases between. The CDR3 loop spans 14 amino acids. The CDR3 DNA reads as TGTGCCAGCAGCTTAGGGGGGGTGGCCAATGAGCAGTTCTTC. Its translation: CASSLGGVANEQFF.

The chain carries TRBV19 and TRBJ1-2; D is ambiguous. The V end lost 1 base, the J end lost 3 bases, and 6 bases lay between the germline ends. The CDR3 is 13 amino acids. The germline V gene encodes CDR1 LNHDA and CDR2 SQIVND (reference sequence). The CDR3 is CASSIGGDYGYTF. The CDR3, as DNA: TGTGCCAGTAGTATAGGTGGGGACTATGGCTACACCTTC.

J is TRBJ1-2 and V is TRBV9; D might be TRBD1 (5 bases). There are 16 residues in the CDR3. V was clipped by 3 bases and J by 0 bases, with 15 bases between them. The germline CDR1 and CDR2 sequences are SGDLS and YYNGEE. This CDR3 is CASSARWGRTNYGYTF. DNA of the CDR3: TGTGCCAGCAGCGCGAGATGGGGCAGGACTAACTATGGCTACACCTTC. The entire variable domain, with the rest obtained from reference TRBV9 and TRBJ1-2, is as follows: DSGVTQTPKHLITATGQRVTLRCSPRSGDLSVYWYQQSLDQGLQFLIQYYNGEERAKGNILERFSAQQFPDLHSELNLSSLELGDSALYFCASSARWGRTNYGYTFGSGTRLTVV.

This clone was recorded only once. The rearrangement links TRBV7-8 to TRBJ2-2; D not resolved. This CDR3 is 15 amino acids long. Trimming took off 0 bases at V and 5 bases at J, with 10 bases between the two ends. The germline gives CDR1 SGHVS, CDR2 FQNEAQ. CDR3 DNA: TGTGCCAGCAGCTTAGCGGTGGAGTTGACCGGGGAGCTGTTTTTT. This codes for CASSLAVELTGELFF.

This chain uses TRBV25-1 with TRBJ1-1; perhaps TRBD1 as D (6 bases). V was trimmed by 5 bases and J by 5 bases, leaving 27 bases between them. Germline V gives CDR1 MGHDK, CDR2 SYGVNS. The CDR3 runs to 18 residues. CDR3 in DNA: TGTGCCAGCAGTCCCACATTACGGGGGCATATAGGTTTGACTGAAGCTTTCTTT. This codes for CASSPTLRGHIGLTEAFF.

The chain recombines TRBV27 with TRBJ2-7; 8 bases line up with TRBD1. The junction had 4 bases not matched to a gene; V was cut back by 6 bases and J by 0 bases. The germline V gene encodes CDR1 MNHEY and CDR2 SMNVEV (reference sequence). This CDR3 has 14 residues. This CDR3 reads CASRPGTGSYEQYF. The CDR3 nucleotides read TGTGCCAGCAGACCAGGGACAGGCTCCTACGAGCAGTACTTC.

The rearrangement joins TRBV19 to TRBJ1-1; D not resolved. The CDR3 has 13 residues. Germline CDR1 is LNHDA and CDR2 is SQIVND (reference sequence). Trimming shortened V by 5 bases and J by 1 base, and 8 bases separated the two germline ends. CDR3 in DNA: TGTGCCAGTAGTTCTGGGCCGAACACTGAAGCTTTCTTT. The encoded protein is CASSSGPNTEAFF. Drawing the rest from reference TRBV19 and TRBJ1-1, the complete variable domain is DGGITQSPKYLFRKEGQNVTLSCEQNLNHDAMYWYRQDPGQGLRLIYYSQIVNDFQKGDIAEGYSVSREKKESFPLTVTSAQKNPTAFYLCASSSGPNTEAFFGQGTRLTVV.

A note on this clone: Germline is not matched at one junction end, which may reflect a read error. Different DNA sequences within this sample yield the same CDR3. The V call is TRBV7-7, the J call TRBJ2-1; D could derive from TRBD1 or TRBD2 (5 bases each). The CDR3 is made up of 14 amino acids. CDR1 and CDR2 (germline): SSHAT, FNYEAQ (reference sequence). The CDR3: CASSPGTAYNEQFF. The CDR3 bases are TGTGCTAGCAGCCCCGGGACGGCCTACAATGAGCAGTTCTTC.

In nucleotides, the CDR3 is TGTGCCAGCAGGCACTACAATGGCTACACCTTC. Amino acid sequence: CASRHYNGYTF. This chain links TRBV27 with TRBJ1-2; no reliable D call. The V gene lost 6 bases and the J gene lost 6 bases, with 8 bases spanning the gap. Germline assignment: CDR1 MNHEY and CDR2 SMNVEV (reference sequence). There are 11 residues in the CDR3.

In its sample, this clone was seen once. The chain joins TRBV19 to TRBJ2-1, with 9 bases that match TRBD1. Trimming at V came to 5 bases and at J to 1 base, leaving 6 bases not matched to a gene. Germline-derived CDR1 and CDR2 are LNHDA and SQIVND (reference sequence). The CDR3 is 16 residues long. The CDR3 spells CASSAAGTGSYNEQFF. The CDR3 DNA is TGTGCCAGTAGTGCCGCTGGGACAGGGTCCTACAATGAGCAGTTCTTC.

This chain uses TRBV10-2 with TRBJ1-1, with D maybe TRBD1 (6 bases). The V and J ends lost 4 bases and 5 bases respectively, with 20 bases between them. This CDR3 has 16 amino acids. Per the germline V gene, CDR1 is WSHSY and CDR2 is SAAADI. CDR3 in amino acids: CASSGGVTGLATEAFF. CDR3 DNA sequence: TGCGCCAGCAGTGGGGGGGTTACAGGGTTAGCGACTGAAGCTTTCTTT.

The rearrangement links TRBV27 to TRBJ1-1; no firm D call. The ends were cut back, 4 bases at V and 3 bases at J, with 15 bases in the middle. CDR1 MNHEY and CDR2 SMNVEV come from the germline V gene (reference sequence). This CDR3 spans 15 amino acids. CDR3 residues: CASSSRFGLDTEAFF. The CDR3 region has the DNA TGTGCCAGCAGTTCCCGTTTTGGTCTCGACACTGAAGCTTTCTTT.

This chain links TRBV4-1 with TRBJ2-3; 9 bases are a match to TRBD2. V dropped 4 bases and J dropped 5; count of bases not matched to a gene: 22. The CDR3 runs to 20 residues. Germline V gene lookup returns CDR1 MGHRA and CDR2 YSYEKL. The chain's CDR3 is CASSPSGAVGGGDQGDTQYF. CDR3 coding DNA: TGCGCCAGCAGCCCCAGCGGAGCGGTGGGCGGGGGGGATCAGGGAGATACGCAGTATTTT.

This clone showed up just once. The rearrangement links TRBV13 to TRBJ1-6; TRBD1 is a possible D gene (6 bases). The CDR3 is made up of 15 amino acids. Looked up from germline, CDR1 is PRHDT and CDR2 is FYEKMQ (reference sequence). V was cut by 7 bases and J by 8 bases, with 18 bases left in between. CDR3 in DNA: TGTGCCAGCACCCAAAAGGGACACATTGATTCACCCCTCCACTTT. Protein: CASTQKGHIDSPLHF.

This chain connects TRBV4-1 to TRBJ1-4, with D maybe TRBD1 (5 bases). The CDR3 spans 15 residues. Trimming took off 5 bases at V and 4 bases at J, with 14 bases between the two ends. Germline V gene sequence: CDR1 MGHRA, CDR2 YSYEKL. CDR3 protein: CASSDRTGVNEKLFF. CDR3 coding DNA: TGCGCCAGCAGCGACCGAACAGGAGTTAATGAAAAACTGTTTTTT.